The rows below give T cell receptor beta chains drawn from one sample of a study of post-analysis software for immune sequencing data. One entry per CDR3 protein, called by TCRdb with MiXCR from the PCR reads. Among some 190,000 distinct CDR3 sequences listed, around 30% were seen once. Sequences were obtained from blood. Source of these receptors: a girl aged 2-17 years with multiple sclerosis. CDR3s include the opening cysteine and the closing phenylalanine or tryptophan. The order of the fields is clone size, V gene, D gene, CDR3 length, J gene, CDR3 protein, CDR3 DNA. A D gene is named only where the DNA matches it firmly. Where a row states a size, it is once, few, many or the class of an expanded clone; other rows omit it.

clone size: few
V gene: TRBV29-1
D gene: .
CDR3 length: 13
J gene: TRBJ1-2
CDR3 protein: CSVGSGDTYGYTF
CDR3 DNA: TGCAGCGTTGGTTCAGGGGATACCTATGGCTACACCTTC

clone size: many
V gene: TRBV29-1
D gene: TRBD1
CDR3 length: 13
J gene: TRBJ1-2
CDR3 protein: CSTGQGINYGYTF
CDR3 DNA: TGCAGCACCGGACAGGGGATCAACTATGGCTACACCTTC

clone size: many
V gene: TRBV29-1
D gene: .
CDR3 length: 12
J gene: TRBJ2-3
CDR3 protein: CSVGQTTDTQYF
CDR3 DNA: TGCAGCGTTGGCCAGACCACAGATACGCAGTATTTT

clone size: many
V gene: TRBV29-1
D gene: TRBD1
CDR3 length: 12
J gene: TRBJ1-2
CDR3 protein: CSVGTGGYGYTF
CDR3 DNA: TGCAGCGTCGGGACAGGGGGCTATGGCTACACCTTC

clone size: few
V gene: TRBV21-1
D gene: .
CDR3 length: 14
J gene: TRBJ2-3
CDR3 protein: CASSRLADTDTQYF
CDR3 DNA: TGTGCCAGCAGCCGACTAGCGGACACAGATACGCAGTATTTT

clone size: many
V gene: TRBV28
D gene: TRBD1
CDR3 length: 14
J gene: TRBJ2-1
CDR3 protein: CASSFIRGRHEQFF
CDR3 DNA: TGTGCCAGCAGTTTCATCAGGGGGCGGCATGAGCAGTTCTTC

clone size: few
V gene: TRBV4-1
D gene: .
CDR3 length: 16
J gene: TRBJ1-1
CDR3 protein: CASSIQTGRGNTEAFF
CDR3 DNA: TGCGCCAGCAGCATCCAAACGGGGAGGGGGAACACTGAAGCTTTCTTT

clone size: .
V gene: TRBV7-9
D gene: .
CDR3 length: 15
J gene: TRBJ2-3
CDR3 protein: CASSLVEKRGDTQYF
CDR3 DNA: TGTGCCAGCAGCTTAGTGGAGAAAAGGGGGGATACGCAGTATTTT

clone size: .
V gene: TRBV20-1
D gene: .
CDR3 length: 13
J gene: TRBJ2-7
CDR3 protein: CCARDGEPYEQYF
CDR3 DNA: TGCTGTGCTAGGGACGGAGAGCCCTACGAGCAGTACTTC

clone size: .
V gene: TRBV7-9
D gene: .
CDR3 length: 13
J gene: TRBJ1-2
CDR3 protein: CASSLDGFGSYTF
CDR3 DNA: TGTGCCAGCAGCTTAGACGGGTTCGGAAGCTACACCTTC

clone size: few
V gene: TRBV13
D gene: TRBD2
CDR3 length: 18
J gene: TRBJ2-1
CDR3 protein: CASSSGTSGSFTYNEQFF
CDR3 DNA: TGTGCCAGCAGCTCCGGGACTAGCGGGAGTTTCACCTACAATGAGCAGTTCTTC

clone size: .
V gene: TRBV5-6
D gene: TRBD1
CDR3 length: 15
J gene: TRBJ1-1
CDR3 protein: CASSPQGGRNTEAFF
CDR3 DNA: TGTGCCAGCAGCCCCCAGGGGGGGAGGAACACTGAAGCTTTCTTT

clone size: many
V gene: TRBV5-1
D gene: TRBD2
CDR3 length: 14
J gene: TRBJ2-5
CDR3 protein: CASSRLGGQETQYF
CDR3 DNA: TGCGCCAGCAGCCGCTTGGGGGGGCAAGAGACCCAGTACTTC

clone size: .
V gene: TRBV28
D gene: TRBD1
CDR3 length: 18
J gene: TRBJ2-3
CDR3 protein: CAGSLNPLRQGSGDTQYF
CDR3 DNA: TGTGCCGGCAGTTTAAACCCTCTAAGACAGGGGTCGGGAGATACGCAGTATTTT